The 30 T cell receptor beta chains listed next were all sequenced from one sample in a study of CD8+ T cells in alopecia areata. Following RNA extraction, reverse transcription yielded cDNA that acted as the sequencing template. Profiled with immunoSEQ multiplex PCR; TCRdb holds only in-frame clones, not every one. The profile shows roughly 150,000 clones, 40% to 65% of them singletons. Material: CD8+ T cells sorted from blood, obtained at week 0. These receptors came from a human donor with alopecia areata.

In this sample, this clone turned up a few times. This rearrangement joins TRBV4-3 to TRBJ1-4, with TRBD1 matching 7 bases. The germline gives CDR1 LGHNA, CDR2 YSLEER. The CDR3 loop spans 16 amino acids. Trimming took 0 bases from V and 7 from J; bases not matched to a gene: 8. The CDR3 protein is CASSQDWQGEGEKLFF. CDR3 DNA sequence: TGCGCCAGCAGCCAAGATTGGCAGGGGGAGGGTGAAAAACTGTTTTTT.

The gene calls are TRBV13 and TRBJ1-2; 9 bases agree with TRBD1. Germline V gives CDR1 PRHDT, CDR2 FYEKMQ (reference sequence). This CDR3 has 15 amino acids. J was trimmed by 2 bases and V by 7 bases; bases with no gene match: 8. The CDR3 DNA reads TGTGCCAGCACAGAGGGGACAGGGTCCAACTATGGCTACACCTTC. This encodes CASTEGTGSNYGYTF.

This clone was detected a few times. The chain joins TRBV11-2 to TRBJ1-1, with TRBD1 identical over 8 bases. After removal of 5 bases from V and 6 bases from J, the junction contained 8 bases not matched to a gene. The CDR3 is 14 amino acids. The V gene's germline CDR1 is SGHAT and CDR2 FQNNGV. In DNA, the CDR3 is TGTGCCAGCAGCCTGGGCGGACAGGGCTCTGAAGCTTTCTTT. It codes for CASSLGGQGSEAFF.

As for this clone: Distinct nucleotide sequences in the sample also encode this CDR3. The chain is built from TRBV29-1 and TRBJ2-7, with D unclear. The germline V and J ends were trimmed by 1 base and 3 bases, with 4 bases remaining between them. This CDR3 is 11 amino acids long. Germline assignment: CDR1 SQVTM and CDR2 ANQGSEA. The CDR3 nucleotides are TGCAGCGTTGAAGCTGGCTACGAGCAGTACTTC. Translated, it gives CSVEAGYEQYF.

V and J are TRBV9 and TRBJ1-2; D remains ambiguous. V lost 4 bases and J 8 bases, leaving 15 bases between the germline ends. The CDR3 loop spans 13 amino acids. Germline V gene sequence: CDR1 SGDLS, CDR2 YYNGEE. CDR3 DNA: TGTGCCAGCAGCCCAACCCCGTCGGGGGGCTACACCTTC. Translation gives CASSPTPSGGYTF.

Only a few counts were recorded for this clone. V gene TRBV5-1 combines with J gene TRBJ2-3, with TRBD2 identical over 10 bases. The CDR3 contains 16 residues. Germline V gene lookup returns CDR1 SGHRS and CDR2 YFSETQ. V lost 4 bases, J lost 6 bases, and 11 bases stayed unmatched. The CDR3 DNA reads TGCGCCAGCAGCCCATCTAGCGGGGGCACCGGGGATACGCAGTATTTT. Encoded protein: CASSPSSGGTGDTQYF.

There are a few counts of this clone. J is TRBJ2-1 and V is TRBV19, with D perhaps matching TRBD1 (6 bases). CDR1 is LNHDA and CDR2 is SQIVND in the germline V gene (reference sequence). V was shortened by 6 bases and J by 8 bases, with 11 bases between the two germline ends. The CDR3 has 12 amino acids. The CDR3 DNA sequence: TGTGCCAGTAGGACAGGTTCTGATGAGCAGTTCTTC. Protein: CASRTGSDEQFF.

The rearrangement links TRBV9 to TRBJ1-1, with a weak D call TRBD1 (5 bases). The CDR3 consists of 13 residues. V dropped 0 bases and J dropped 10 bases, with 13 bases sitting between them. Germline CDR1 reads SGDLS; CDR2 reads YYNGEE. CDR3 DNA: TGTGCCAGCAGCGTAGGGGACGTTAGCGGAGCTTTCTTT. Translated, it gives CASSVGDVSGAFF.

The chain uses TRBV30 and TRBJ2-4, with D hard to call. CDR1 is GTSNPN and CDR2 is SVGIG in the germline V gene (reference sequence). There are 12 residues in the CDR3. Trimming stripped 5 bases from V and 7 bases from J, with 12 bases between. CDR3 loop: CAWARNRNIQYF. The CDR3 DNA sequence: TGTGCCTGGGCTCGAAATCGGAACATTCAGTACTTC. Full variable domain (remainder filled in from reference TRBV30 and TRBJ2-4): SQTIHQWPATLVQPVGSPLSLECTVEGTSNPNLYWYRQAAGRGLQLLFYSVGIGQISSEVPQNLSASRPQDRQFILSSKKLLLSDSGFYLCAWARNRNIQYFGAGTRLSVL.

This clone has just one count. The chain couples TRBV27 to TRBJ2-6; unclear D gene. Trimming stripped 3 bases from V and 0 bases from J, with 6 bases between. The CDR3 runs to 15 residues. Germline-derived CDR1 and CDR2 are MNHEY and SMNVEV (reference sequence). In DNA, the CDR3 is TGTGCCAGCAGTTTGGTGAGCTCTGGGGCCAACGTCCTGACTTTC. It translates to CASSLVSSGANVLTF.

The chain carries TRBV13 and TRBJ1-4; no firm D call. V was cut by 5 bases and J by 3 bases, with 10 bases left in between. Germline CDR1 and CDR2: PRHDT and FYEKMQ (reference sequence). The CDR3 runs to 14 residues. The CDR3 is CASSRGKANEKLFF. CDR3 sequence (DNA): TGTGCCAGCAGCCGCGGAAAAGCTAATGAAAAACTGTTTTTT.

This clone was found many times. This chain joins TRBV29-1 and TRBJ2-1; no clear D. V was shortened by 3 bases and J by 5 bases, with 11 bases between the two germline ends. The germline V gene encodes CDR1 SQVTM and CDR2 ANQGSEA. This CDR3 has 13 residues. CDR3 bases: TGCAGCGTTGACGCCCGCAGCGACAATGAGCAGTTCTTC. It encodes CSVDARSDNEQFF.

The V gene is TRBV9, the J gene TRBJ2-1, with 8 nucleotides matching TRBD2. With V trimmed by 4 bases and J by 8 bases, 8 bases remained unmatched. This CDR3 spans 14 amino acids. Per germline, CDR1 SGDLS and CDR2 YYNGEE. The CDR3 nucleotides are TGTGCCAGCAGCTTTAGCGGGGCTCGCGATGAGCAGTTCTTC. Its translation: CASSFSGARDEQFF. Complete variable domain (other parts from reference TRBV9 and TRBJ2-1): DSGVTQTPKHLITATGQRVTLRCSPRSGDLSVYWYQQSLDQGLQFLIQYYNGEERAKGNILERFSAQQFPDLHSELNLSSLELGDSALYFCASSFSGARDEQFFGPGTRLTVL.

This chain uses TRBV30 with TRBJ1-1; a weak D match, TRBD1 (5 bases). CDR1 is GTSNPN and CDR2 is SVGIG in the germline V gene (reference sequence). The CDR3 covers 14 residues. Trimming took 2 bases from V and 4 from J, leaving 14 bases between them. The CDR3 nucleotides read TGTGCCTGGAGTTTGGACACCCGGACCACTGAAGCTTTCTTT. Translating it yields CAWSLDTRTTEAFF.

The V gene is TRBV4-1, the J gene TRBJ2-7, with D possibly being TRBD1 (5 bases). The CDR3 has 14 amino acids. Trimming took 1 base from V and 3 from J, leaving 10 bases between them. The germline V gene has CDR1 MGHRA and CDR2 YSYEKL. CDR3 nucleotides: TGCGCCAGCAGCCAAGCAGAAACAGGCTACGAGCAGTACTTC. Its translation is CASSQAETGYEQYF.

The chain carries TRBV29-1 and TRBJ1-1; D remains ambiguous. Trimming took off 6 bases at V and 3 bases at J, with 11 bases between the two ends. Germline values: CDR1 SQVTM, CDR2 ANQGSEA. The CDR3 extends over 12 amino acids. In nucleotides, the CDR3 is TGCAGCGTCTCACTTGGGGACACTGAAGCTTTCTTT. Translation gives CSVSLGDTEAFF.

The chain employs TRBV5-1 and TRBJ2-7; D is undetermined. Germline-derived CDR1 and CDR2 are SGHRS and YFSETQ. The V gene lost 0 bases and the J gene lost 5 bases, with 6 bases spanning the gap. The CDR3 sequence is 12 residues long. Here the CDR3 reads CASSLGRNEQYF. The DNA for the CDR3 is TGCGCCAGCAGCTTGGGGCGGAACGAGCAGTACTTC.

This clone was seen only a few times. The gene calls are TRBV15 and TRBJ2-7, with D possibly matching TRBD2 (6 bases). This CDR3 is 17 amino acids long. V was shortened by 0 bases and J by 1 base, with 16 bases between the two germline ends. CDR1 and CDR2 from the germline V gene are LNHNV and YYDKDF (reference sequence). In DNA, the CDR3 is TGTGCCACCAGCAGAGACCAGAGTGGTGGGAGGTCCTACGAGCAGTACTTC. This sequence encodes CATSRDQSGGRSYEQYF.

This clone has more than one count but fewer than ten. The chain recombines TRBV29-1 with TRBJ2-3; D is undetermined. The CDR3 runs to 13 residues. The germline V and J ends were trimmed by 1 base and 2 bases, with 7 bases remaining between them. CDR1 and CDR2 from the germline V gene are SQVTM and ANQGSEA. CDR3 sequence reads: CSVEGVYTDTQYF. CDR3 nucleotide sequence: TGCAGCGTTGAAGGGGTCTACACAGATACGCAGTATTTT.

This chain links TRBV5-1 with TRBJ1-4; D might be TRBD1 (5 bases). Trimming pared 1 base from V and 7 bases from J, leaving 5 bases between. The CDR3 has 12 residues. Per the germline V gene, CDR1 is SGHRS and CDR2 is YFSETQ. The CDR3 sequence is CASSLRGEKLFF. CDR3 nucleotide sequence: TGCGCCAGCAGCTTGAGGGGTGAAAAACTGTTTTTT.

This clone was seen more than once but under ten times. The chain uses TRBV14 and TRBJ2-3; D ambiguous. CDR3 length equals 13 residues. The V end lost 0 bases, the J end lost 4 bases, and 5 bases lay between the germline ends. The germline CDR1 and CDR2 sequences are SGHDN and FVKESK. CDR3 bases: TGTGCCAGCAGCCAAGAAGGGCCAGATACGCAGTATTTT. Translation: CASSQEGPDTQYF.

The rearrangement joins TRBV7-8 to TRBJ2-7; 10 nucleotides align to TRBD1. From germline, CDR1 is SGHVS and CDR2 FQNEAQ. CDR3 length equals 16 residues. The V segment lost 0 bases and the J segment 5 bases; nucleotides outside the gene matches: 7. CDR3 in DNA: TGTGCCAGCAGCTTAGCTGAGACAGGGGGCAACGACGAGCAGTACTTC. Its translation: CASSLAETGGNDEQYF.

The chain couples TRBV15 to TRBJ2-2; D is tentatively TRBD1 or TRBD2 (5 bases each). Germline values: CDR1 LNHNV, CDR2 YYDKDF (reference sequence). There are 17 residues in the CDR3. Trimming removed 0 bases from V and 3 bases from J, with 14 bases in between. Here the CDR3 DNA reads TGTGCCACCAGCAGAGATGAACCCGGGGCATACACCGGGGAGCTGTTTTTT. Amino acids: CATSRDEPGAYTGELFF.

This clone was counted between two and nine times. The V call is TRBV30, the J call TRBJ1-2; 11 bases map to TRBD1. The length of the CDR3 is 15 residues. Trimming at V came to 0 bases and at J to 3 bases, leaving 3 bases not matched to a gene. Germline V gene data show CDR1 as GTSNPN and CDR2 as SVGIG (reference sequence). This chain's CDR3 is CAWSVDRGPDYGYTF. The CDR3, as DNA: TGTGCCTGGAGTGTGGACAGGGGGCCCGACTATGGCTACACCTTC.

J is TRBJ2-3 and V is TRBV4-3; 9 nucleotides agree with TRBD2. Germline V gene sequence: CDR1 LGHNA, CDR2 YSLEER. This CDR3 region has 17 residues. V shed 0 bases and J 3 bases; nucleotides not matched to a gene: 7. In DNA, the CDR3 is TGCGCCAGCAGCCAAGAATTCGCTAGCGGGGAAACAGATACGCAGTATTTT. Translation: CASSQEFASGETDTQYF.

As concerns this clone: Other nucleotide sequences from this sample produce the same CDR3. V and J are TRBV7-9 and TRBJ2-7; either TRBD1 or TRBD2 may fit D (5 bases each). Germline V CDR1 and CDR2: SEHNR, FQNEAQ (reference sequence). Deletions cut 0 bases from V and 5 bases from J, with 5 bases between. The CDR3 is made up of 12 amino acids. CDR3 in DNA: TGTGCCAGCAGCTTAGCGGGGGACGAGCAGTACTTC. Amino acid sequence: CASSLAGDEQYF.

About this clone itself: Other nucleotide sequences in the sample specify the same CDR3. The V call is TRBV2, the J call TRBJ1-1; no clear D. Germline V gene sequence: CDR1 SNHLY, CDR2 FYNNEI. V lost 0 bases to trimming and J lost 8 bases, with 7 bases between them. The CDR3 consists of 12 residues. The CDR3 DNA is TGTGCCAGCAGTGAAGCGGGAACCGAAGCTTTCTTT. This gives the protein CASSEAGTEAFF.

This clone appeared a few times. The J gene is TRBJ2-2, the V gene TRBV29-1; D may be TRBD1 or TRBD2 (5 bases each). Germline-derived CDR1 and CDR2 are SQVTM and ANQGSEA. Trimming cost V 3 bases and J 8 bases, with 7 bases left between them. CDR3 length equals 11 residues. The CDR3, as DNA: TGCAGCGTTGATGAGGGGGGGGAGCTGTTTTTT. This translates into CSVDEGGELFF.

V and J are TRBV29-1 and TRBJ2-3; D might be TRBD1 (6 bases). The germline CDR1 and CDR2 sequences are SQVTM and ANQGSEA. V was cut by 7 bases and J by 2 bases, with 16 bases left in between. This CDR3 spans 14 amino acids. CDR3: CSADPRGNTDTQYF. CDR3 sequence (DNA): TGCAGCGCTGACCCTAGGGGGAACACAGATACGCAGTATTTT.

In this sample, this clone turned up a few times. The gene calls are TRBV6-5 and TRBJ2-3; weak D call: TRBD2 (5 bases). Trimming pared 6 bases from V and 4 bases from J, leaving 17 bases between. Germline assignment: CDR1 MNHEY and CDR2 SVGAGI. CDR3 length: 15 residues. The chain's CDR3 is CASSHRSNGADTQYF. In DNA, the CDR3 is TGTGCCAGCAGCCACCGGTCCAACGGGGCAGATACGCAGTATTTT.